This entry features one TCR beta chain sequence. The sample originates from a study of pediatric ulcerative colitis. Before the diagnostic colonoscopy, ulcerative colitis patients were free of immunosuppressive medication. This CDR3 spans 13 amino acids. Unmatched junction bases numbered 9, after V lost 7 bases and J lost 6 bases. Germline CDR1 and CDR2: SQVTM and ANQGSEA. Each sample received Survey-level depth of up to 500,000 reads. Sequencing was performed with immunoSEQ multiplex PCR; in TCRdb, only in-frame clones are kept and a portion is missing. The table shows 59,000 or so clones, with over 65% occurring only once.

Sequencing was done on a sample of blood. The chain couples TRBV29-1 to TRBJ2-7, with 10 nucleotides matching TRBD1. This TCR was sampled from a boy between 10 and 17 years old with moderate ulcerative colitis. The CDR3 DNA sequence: TGCAGCGGGCTGGGGACAGGGGTAGGCGAGCAGTACTTC. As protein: CSGLGTGVGEQYF.